The 19 T cell receptor beta chains presented below share a single source sample, sequenced in a study of blood T cell repertoires in COVID-19. Some clones are missing from TCRdb's copy, which holds only in-frame ones; the method was immunoSEQ multiplex PCR. The sample consists of 350,000 to 450,000 clones, about nine tenths of them appearing once. Sequencing was performed on PBMCs or T cells enriched from blood (not recorded which). These receptors all come from a woman aged 35 to 49 who had been exposed to COVID-19.

This clone was observed a single time. The chain is built from TRBV6-1 and TRBJ2-7, with 9 bases fitting TRBD2. Trimming removed 3 bases from V and 4 bases from J; junction bases left unmatched: 4. This CDR3 comprises 14 residues. Germline V gene data show CDR1 as MNHNS and CDR2 as SASEGT. The CDR3 is CASSEREGPYEQYF. In nucleotides, the CDR3 is TGTGCCAGCAGTGAGCGGGAGGGCCCGTACGAGCAGTACTTC.

The chain employs TRBV7-2 and TRBJ1-6, with D possibly TRBD1 on 6 matching bases. Germline-derived CDR1 and CDR2 are SGHTA and FQGNSA. V was shortened by 1 base and J by 6 bases, with 10 bases between the two germline ends. The CDR3 is 15 amino acids. The CDR3 is CASSLGAGVNSPLHF. The CDR3 DNA reads as TGTGCCAGCAGCTTAGGGGCAGGGGTTAATTCACCCCTCCACTTT.

This chain joins TRBV29-1 and TRBJ2-2; D is perhaps TRBD2 (5 bases). Trimming stripped 6 bases from V and 2 bases from J, with 10 bases between. Germline assignment: CDR1 SQVTM and CDR2 ANQGSEA. This CDR3 is 13 amino acids long. CDR3 residues: CSVETINTGELFF. CDR3 nucleotide sequence: TGCAGCGTAGAGACTATTAACACCGGGGAGCTGTTTTTT.

The V gene is TRBV5-5, the J gene TRBJ1-2; 10 bases match TRBD1. After removal of 0 bases from V and 6 bases from J, the junction contained 8 bases not matched to a gene. Germline V CDR1 and CDR2: SGHKS, YYEKEE (reference sequence). The CDR3 is 16 residues long. The CDR3 region has the DNA TGTGCCAGCAGCTTGGAGGGGACAGGGGAAATCCATGGCTACACCTTC. It codes for CASSLEGTGEIHGYTF.

The rearrangement links TRBV7-2 to TRBJ1-1; possible D gene TRBD1, 6 bases. The CDR3 totals 17 residues. Germline-derived CDR1 and CDR2 are SGHTA and FQGNSA. V shed 4 bases and J shed 4 bases, with 22 bases lying between them. The CDR3 bases are TGTGCCAGCAGCTCCCGGCCGGGACACCCTTCGGGCACTGAAGCTTTCTTT. Its translation is CASSSRPGHPSGTEAFF. Drawing the rest from reference TRBV7-2 and TRBJ1-1, the complete variable domain is GAGVSQSPSNKVTEKGKDVELRCDPISGHTALYWYRQSLGQGLEFLIYFQGNSAPDKSGLPSDRFSAERTGGSVSTLTIQRTQQEDSAVYLCASSSRPGHPSGTEAFFGQGTRLTVV.

The chain links TRBV19 to TRBJ1-6; perhaps TRBD1 as D (5 bases). Deletions cut 7 bases from V and 4 bases from J, with 17 bases between. Germline CDR1 reads LNHDA; CDR2 reads SQIVND (reference sequence). The CDR3 contains 16 residues. The CDR3, as DNA: TGTGCCAGTACCCCAGGGAGGCGGATATATAATTCACCCCTCCACTTT. Amino acids: CASTPGRRIYNSPLHF.

The chain has TRBV5-1 and TRBJ1-1; 9 nucleotides line up with TRBD1. The germline V gene has CDR1 SGHRS and CDR2 YFSETQ. The CDR3 loop spans 17 amino acids. V shed 4 bases and J 5 bases; nucleotides not matched to a gene: 15. CDR3 in amino acids: CASSPIKLTGGMTEAFF. The CDR3 DNA reads TGCGCCAGCAGCCCGATAAAACTAACAGGGGGCATGACTGAAGCTTTCTTT.

This chain connects TRBV7-9 to TRBJ1-2; 11 bases map to TRBD1. From germline, CDR1 is SEHNR and CDR2 FQNEAQ (reference sequence). V lost 5 bases and J lost 6; bases outside the gene matches: 5. The CDR3 runs to 14 residues. In nucleotides, the CDR3 is TGTGCCAGCAGCACCGGGACAGGGGGAGATGGCTACACCTTC. Protein sequence: CASSTGTGGDGYTF.

This chain connects TRBV7-6 to TRBJ1-5, with D tentatively TRBD1 (6 bases). Trimming pared 3 bases from V and 0 bases from J, leaving 9 bases between. CDR1 and CDR2 (germline): SGHVS, FNYEAQ. CDR3 size: 15 residues. The DNA for the CDR3 is TGTGCCAGCAGCTTGGACAGTAATAGCAATCAGCCCCAGCATTTT. Amino acid sequence: CASSLDSNSNQPQHF.

The CDR3 protein is CASSESGGRPTREYF. The DNA of the CDR3 is TGCGCCAGCAGTGAGTCAGGGGGGCGGCCTACGAGGGAGTACTTC. The J gene is TRBJ2-7, the V gene TRBV4-1, with D maybe TRBD1 (7 bases). Trimming took 6 bases from V and 11 from J, leaving 26 bases between them. The CDR3 consists of 15 residues. CDR1 is MGHRA, CDR2 YSYEKL, per germline.

This chain links TRBV27 with TRBJ1-5, with 7 bases aligning to TRBD1. The trim removed 6 bases at V and 3 bases at J, leaving 8 bases unmatched. Germline V lookup: CDR1 MNHEY, CDR2 SMNVEV (reference sequence). This CDR3 region has 15 residues. CDR3 region: CASRYPGQANQPQHF. The CDR3 DNA reads TGTGCCAGCAGATACCCTGGACAGGCCAATCAGCCCCAGCATTTT.

The V and J genes are TRBV3-1 (or the pseudogene TRBV3-2) and TRBJ2-6; tentative D call: TRBD1 (6 bases). V was trimmed by 6 bases and J by 1 base, leaving 7 bases between them. Per germline, CDR1 LGHDT and CDR2 YNNKEL (reference sequence). The CDR3 has 14 amino acids. The CDR3 is CASRTGSGANVLTF. CDR3 nucleotides: TGTGCCAGCAGAACAGGGTCTGGGGCCAACGTCCTGACTTTC.

This clone was seen once. This rearrangement joins TRBV4-3 to TRBJ2-7; maybe TRBD1 (6 bases). The CDR3 consists of 15 residues. V was cut by 1 base and J by 1 base, with 11 bases left in between. CDR1 LGHNA and CDR2 YSLEER come from the germline V gene. The CDR3 is CASSQGAGTSYEQYF. The DNA of the CDR3 is TGCGCCAGCAGCCAAGGAGCAGGGACATCCTACGAGCAGTACTTC.

This clone was recorded many times. The J gene is TRBJ2-2, the V gene TRBV6-2 or TRBV6-3; 8 bases match TRBD2. Trimming cost V 6 bases and J 4 bases; bases outside gene matches: 7. CDR3 length equals 15 residues. CDR1 MNHEY and CDR2 SVGEGT come from the germline V gene. CDR3 protein: CASSDGRGATGELFF. The CDR3 DNA reads as TGTGCCAGCAGCGACGGGCGGGGGGCCACCGGGGAGCTGTTTTTT.

The V and J genes are TRBV29-1 and TRBJ2-1; a weak D match, TRBD2 (5 bases). The CDR3 is 14 amino acids. CDR1 SQVTM and CDR2 ANQGSEA come from the germline V gene. Trimming took off 4 bases at V and 0 bases at J, with 10 bases between the two ends. CDR3 residues: CSVASQSSYNEQFF. The CDR3 DNA sequence: TGCAGCGTTGCTAGCCAAAGCTCCTACAATGAGCAGTTCTTC.

J is TRBJ1-1 and V is TRBV2, with D uncertain. V shed 7 bases and J shed 1 base, with 10 bases lying between them. CDR3 length: 13 residues. Germline CDR1 and CDR2: SNHLY and FYNNEI. In DNA form, the CDR3 reads TGTGCCAGCAAGGTTCGAGGGAACACTGAAGCTTTCTTT. It codes for CASKVRGNTEAFF.

This clone was detected a few times. The V gene is TRBV15, the J gene TRBJ2-3; 11 bases align to TRBD2. Germline V gene lookup returns CDR1 LNHNV and CDR2 YYDKDF (reference sequence). The CDR3 spans 16 residues. Losses at the gene ends were 3 bases for V and 3 bases for J; bases not matched to a gene: 5. CDR3 bases: TGTGCCACCAGCAGGGTAATAGCGGGGGGGACAGATACGCAGTATTTT. Its protein product is CATSRVIAGGTDTQYF. Drawing the rest from reference TRBV15 and TRBJ2-3, the complete variable domain is DAMVIQNPRYQVTQFGKPVTLSCSQTLNHNVMYWYQQKSSQAPKLLFHYYDKDFNNEADTPDNFQSRRPNTSFCFLDIRSPGLGDTAMYLCATSRVIAGGTDTQYFGPGTRLTVL.

The chain has TRBV5-6 and TRBJ1-5; 8 nucleotides match TRBD1. This CDR3 region has 15 residues. The germline V gene encodes CDR1 SGHDT and CDR2 YYEEEE. The junction had 10 bases not matched to a gene; V was cut back by 4 bases and J by 7 bases. The CDR3: CASSPSQDRVQPQHF. CDR3 DNA: TGTGCCAGCAGCCCGTCTCAGGACAGGGTCCAGCCCCAGCATTTT. Together with reference TRBV5-6 and TRBJ1-5, the CDR3 gives the full variable domain: DAGVTQSPTHLIKTRGQQVTLRCSPKSGHDTVSWYQQALGQGPQFIFQYYEEEERQRGNFPDRFSGHQFPNYSSELNVNALLLGDSALYLCASSPSQDRVQPQHFGDGTRLSIL.

V gene TRBV2 combines with J gene TRBJ1-2, with D unclear. Germline loops: CDR1 SNHLY, CDR2 FYNNEI. The V and J ends lost 4 bases and 8 bases respectively, with 8 bases between them. The CDR3 is 11 amino acids. As DNA, the CDR3 is TGTGCCAGCAGTGCGAGGGAAGGCTACACCTTC. Its translation: CASSAREGYTF. Full variable domain (outside the CDR3, taken from reference TRBV2 and TRBJ1-2): EPEVTQTPSHQVTQMGQEVILRCVPISNHLYFYWYRQILGQKVEFLVSFYNNEISEKSEIFDDQFSVERPDGSNFTLKIRSTKLEDSAMYFCASSAREGYTFGSGTRLTVV.